This entry lists 21 T cell receptor beta chains sequenced from one sample in a study of blood T cell repertoires in COVID-19. Assay: immunoSEQ multiplex PCR; the TCRdb copy retains only in-frame clones and omits some. The sample shows tens of thousands of clones, 80% to 90% of them seen only once. The sample was peripheral blood. The receptors were gathered from a man in his forties with acute or convalescent COVID-19.

This chain uses TRBV5-6 with TRBJ2-2; TRBD2 matches at 15 bases. The CDR3 sequence is 19 residues long. J gave up 5 bases and V 4 bases, and 12 bases lay outside the gene matches. Germline V gives CDR1 SGHDT, CDR2 YYEEEE. CDR3 bases: TGTGCCAGCAGCCTCGATAGGACTAGCGGGGGGGCGTGGACCGGGGAGCTGTTTTTT. It translates to CASSLDRTSGGAWTGELFF.

The V call is TRBV29-1, the J call TRBJ2-1; 12 bases are a match to TRBD2. The CDR3 covers 14 residues. Germline values: CDR1 SQVTM, CDR2 ANQGSEA. Trimming at V came to 3 bases and at J to 6 bases, leaving 3 bases not matched to a gene. CDR3 sequence reads: CSVDLTSGGNEQFF. In nucleotides, the CDR3 is TGCAGCGTTGACTTGACTAGCGGGGGCAATGAGCAGTTCTTC.

This rearrangement joins TRBV5-5 to TRBJ1-1, with TRBD1 matching over 7 bases. This CDR3 has 15 amino acids. J lost 6 bases, V lost 4 bases, and 12 bases had no gene match. The germline CDR1 and CDR2 sequences are SGHKS and YYEKEE (reference sequence). CDR3 in amino acids: CASSHATGAPSEAFF. The CDR3 bases are TGTGCCAGCAGCCACGCTACAGGGGCCCCCTCTGAAGCTTTCTTT.

This chain uses TRBV6-6 with TRBJ2-5, with a tentative D call TRBD1 (7 bases). The CDR3 consists of 14 residues. V was pared by 6 bases and J by 3 bases, with 14 bases between. The V gene's germline CDR1 is MNHNY and CDR2 SVGAGI (reference sequence). The CDR3 DNA is TGTGCCAGCAGCTCAGGGGGGAAAGAAGAGACCCAGTACTTC. This codes for CASSSGGKEETQYF.

The chain employs TRBV10-3 and TRBJ1-1; D is ambiguous. The CDR3 sequence is 12 residues long. The germline V and J ends were trimmed by 4 bases and 2 bases, with 5 bases remaining between them. Germline V gives CDR1 ENHRY, CDR2 SYGVKD. The CDR3 is CAISGQNTEAFF. In DNA, the CDR3 is TGTGCCATCAGTGGACAAAACACTGAAGCTTTCTTT.

V is TRBV2 and J is TRBJ1-2, with D perhaps matching TRBD1 (5 bases). The CDR3 extends over 13 amino acids. Trimming cost V 8 bases and J 8 bases, with 18 bases left between them. Germline V gene sequence: CDR1 SNHLY, CDR2 FYNNEI. The CDR3 sequence: CASSPGVGRGYTF. CDR3 DNA sequence: TGTGCCAGCTCCCCGGGGGTAGGCAGGGGCTACACCTTC. The whole variable domain, filled in from reference TRBV2 and TRBJ1-2, reads EPEVTQTPSHQVTQMGQEVILRCVPISNHLYFYWYRQILGQKVEFLVSFYNNEISEKSEIFDDQFSVERPDGSNFTLKIRSTKLEDSAMYFCASSPGVGRGYTFGSGTRLTVV.

The rearrangement uses TRBV9 and TRBJ1-4; TRBD1 aligns across 7 bases. The CDR3 runs 14 residues. V shed 4 bases, J shed 10 bases, and the junction held 10 bases outside the gene matches. CDR1 and CDR2 (germline): SGDLS, YYNGEE. The CDR3 nucleotides read TGTGCCAGCAGCCCGGACAGGAAAGGGGCAAAACTGTTTTTT. This encodes CASSPDRKGAKLFF.

This chain joins TRBV5-3 and TRBJ2-5, with TRBD2 matching 7 bases. TRBV5-3 is treated as an ORF (open reading frame) with a function not yet certain. CDR3 length: 15 amino acids. V lost 1 base to trimming and J lost 5 bases; unmatched junction nucleotides: 8. As DNA, the CDR3 is TGTGCCAGAAGCTTGTTCCGGGGGGTGGTGGAGACCCAGTACTTC. Protein: CARSLFRGVVETQYF.

The gene calls are TRBV24-1 and TRBJ2-7, with a possible D match to TRBD2 (6 bases). The germline CDR1 and CDR2 sequences are KGHDR and SFDVKD. This CDR3 has 13 residues. V was shortened by 4 bases and J by 1 base, with 7 bases between the two germline ends. The CDR3 bases are TGTGCCACCAGTGACGGAGGGTCCTACGAGCAGTACTTC. It is translated as CATSDGGSYEQYF.

The chain combines TRBV5-1 with TRBJ2-3, with a weak D call TRBD1 (6 bases). The CDR3 length is 14 residues. CDR1 is SGHRS, CDR2 YFSETQ, per germline. V was shortened by 4 bases and J by 5 bases, with 14 bases between the two germline ends. This CDR3 is CASSGQKQGDTQYF. Here the CDR3 DNA reads TGCGCCAGCAGCGGGCAGAAACAGGGAGATACGCAGTATTTT.

This clone was seen once. The chain is built from TRBV3-1 (or the pseudogene TRBV3-2) and TRBJ1-1, with TRBD1 as a possible D gene (5 bases). V lost 4 bases and J lost 8, with 14 bases in between. The germline V gene has CDR1 LGHDT and CDR2 YNNKEL (reference sequence). The length of the CDR3 is 13 residues. The CDR3 nucleotides are TGTGCCAGCAGCCTCAGGGTCGACGGGGAAGCTTTCTTT. This translates into CASSLRVDGEAFF.

This clone was seen a handful of times. This sequence joins TRBV10-3 and TRBJ2-1; D perhaps matches TRBD2 (6 bases). CDR3 length equals 14 residues. Germline loops: CDR1 ENHRY, CDR2 SYGVKD. The ends were cut back, 0 bases at V and 6 bases at J, with 9 bases in the middle. CDR3: CAISESTTSNEQFF. The DNA of the CDR3 is TGTGCCATCAGTGAGTCTACGACTAGCAATGAGCAGTTCTTC.

This clone was observed once. The chain recombines TRBV3-1 (or the pseudogene TRBV3-2) with TRBJ1-6, with D unresolved. V lost 0 bases and J lost 9, with 12 bases in between. This CDR3 contains 15 residues. Germline V gives CDR1 LGHDT, CDR2 YNNKEL (reference sequence). CDR3: CASSQEVFLASPLHF. CDR3 nucleotides: TGTGCCAGCAGCCAAGAAGTTTTTCTGGCTTCACCCCTCCACTTT.

The chain carries TRBV30 and TRBJ1-4; TRBD1 aligns across 8 bases. The CDR3 loop spans 16 amino acids. The germline CDR1 and CDR2 sequences are GTSNPN and SVGIG (reference sequence). V lost 1 base, J lost 7 bases, and 11 bases stayed unmatched. This CDR3 is CAWSDLPGQEIEKLFF. CDR3 DNA sequence: TGTGCCTGGAGTGACCTTCCGGGACAGGAGATTGAAAAACTGTTTTTT.

J is TRBJ1-5 and V is TRBV12-1; the table names TRBD1, a call not compared with the DNA. TRBV12-1 is an annotated pseudogene. The CDR3 consists of 19 residues. The CDR3: CASSPHPTARPYSNQPQHF. Here the CDR3 DNA reads TGTGCCAGCAGCCCACACCCGACAGCCCGGCCCTATAGCAATCAGCCCCAGCATTTT.

The chain combines TRBV7-9 with TRBJ1-2; D is possibly TRBD1 (5 bases). CDR1 and CDR2 from the germline V gene are SEHNR and FQNEAQ (reference sequence). Trimming cost V 4 bases and J 7 bases, with 16 bases left between them. This CDR3 contains 14 residues. The CDR3 loop is CASSSSGEMGGYTF. In DNA form, the CDR3 reads TGTGCCAGCAGCTCCTCGGGGGAGATGGGTGGCTACACCTTC.

The chain employs TRBV19 and TRBJ2-5; no firm D call. In germline, CDR1 is LNHDA, CDR2 SQIVND (reference sequence). The CDR3 is 13 residues long. V was shortened by 3 bases and J by 5 bases, with 10 bases between the two germline ends. CDR3 nucleotide sequence: TGTGCCAGTAGTATGGGCGCTTCGGAGACCCAGTACTTC. Amino acids: CASSMGASETQYF.

The V gene is TRBV5-5, the J gene TRBJ1-1; D possibly corresponds to TRBD1 (6 bases). There are 15 residues in the CDR3. Trimming shortened V by 3 bases and J by 2 bases, and 14 bases separated the two germline ends. Germline lookup yields CDR1 SGHKS and CDR2 YYEKEE (reference sequence). The CDR3 bases are TGTGCCAGCAGCTCGATAGGGACATCAAACACTGAAGCTTTCTTT. It is translated as CASSSIGTSNTEAFF.

The chain carries TRBV14 and TRBJ2-7; TRBD1 matches 9 bases. The CDR3 has 15 amino acids. Per the germline V gene, CDR1 is SGHDN and CDR2 is FVKESK. Trimming at V came to 3 bases and at J to 5 bases, leaving 8 bases not matched to a gene. CDR3 in DNA: TGTGCCAGCAGCCATAGTCGACAGGGGGTCAACGAGCAGTACTTC. It yields the protein CASSHSRQGVNEQYF.

This chain joins TRBV7-9 and TRBJ1-5; perhaps TRBD1 as D (6 bases). V was shortened by 5 bases and J by 2 bases, with 25 bases between the two germline ends. This CDR3 contains 19 residues. Germline lookup yields CDR1 SEHNR and CDR2 FQNEAQ (reference sequence). Here the CDR3 reads CASSPQGATGFGGNQPQHF. CDR3 nucleotide sequence: TGTGCCAGCAGCCCACAGGGTGCGACAGGTTTTGGGGGCAATCAGCCCCAGCATTTT. Using reference TRBV7-9 and TRBJ1-5 for the parts outside the CDR3, the full variable domain is DTGVSQNPRHKITKRGQNVTFRCDPISEHNRLYWYRQTLGQGPEFLTYFQNEAQLEKSRLLSDRFSAERPKGSFSTLEIQRTEQGDSAMYLCASSPQGATGFGGNQPQHFGDGTRLSIL.

The chain links TRBV5-5 to TRBJ1-5, with 11 bases matching TRBD1. Germline assignment: CDR1 SGHKS and CDR2 YYEKEE (reference sequence). V lost 3 bases, J lost 7 bases, and 6 bases stayed unmatched. This CDR3 has 15 residues. The CDR3, as DNA: TGTGCCAGCAGCTGGGGACAGGGGGTTAAGCAGCCCCAGCATTTT. Protein sequence: CASSWGQGVKQPQHF.